The T cell receptor (beta chain) described here comes from a study of cytomegalovirus exposure and HLA in healthy donors. Study-wide points: Immune exposure data for these donors was limited to CMV serostatus. Associated with HLA alleles at 0.05 false discovery rate in a later analysis were some 18,000 TCR beta sequences.

The PCR ran on 60 Vbeta and 13 Jbeta primers. Libraries were prepared by immunoSEQ multiplex PCR; TCRdb keeps only in-frame clonotypes and omits some of them. The sample totals roughly 45,000 clones. To note about this clone: As yet, its antigen is unknown.

Germline V gene data show CDR1 as LNHDA and CDR2 as SQIVND (reference sequence). This CDR3 region has 14 residues. V lost 11 bases to trimming and J lost 6 bases; unmatched junction nucleotides: 4. The TCR originated in a woman aged 25 to 39 in good health and CMV-seronegative. Input material: PBMCs. The chain links TRBV19 to TRBJ2-1; 16 bases agree with TRBD2. The CDR3 here is CASGTSGRVNEQFF. The CDR3 DNA is TGTGCCTCCGGGACTAGCGGGAGGGTCAATGAGCAGTTCTTC.